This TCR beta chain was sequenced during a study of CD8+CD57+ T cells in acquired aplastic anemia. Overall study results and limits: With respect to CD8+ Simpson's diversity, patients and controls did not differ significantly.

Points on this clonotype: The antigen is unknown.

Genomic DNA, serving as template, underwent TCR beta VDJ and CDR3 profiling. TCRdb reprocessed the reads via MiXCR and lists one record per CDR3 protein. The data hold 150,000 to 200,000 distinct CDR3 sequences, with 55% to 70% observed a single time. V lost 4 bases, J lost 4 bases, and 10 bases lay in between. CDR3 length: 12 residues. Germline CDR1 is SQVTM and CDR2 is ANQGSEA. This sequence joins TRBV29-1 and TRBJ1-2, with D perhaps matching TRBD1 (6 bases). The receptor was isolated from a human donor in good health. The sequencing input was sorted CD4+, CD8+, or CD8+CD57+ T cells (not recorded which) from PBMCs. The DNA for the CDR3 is TGCAGCGTTGCTTTGGGGGCCTATGGCTACACCTTC. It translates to CSVALGAYGYTF.